These 6 T cell receptor beta chains were all obtained from the same sample, sequenced in a study of T cells in women clearing cervical HPV infection. The method was immunoSEQ multiplex PCR; TCRdb's version includes in-frame clones alone and lacks a portion of them. Its table records more than 40,000 clones. The material sequenced was blood buffy coat. Receptors were obtained from a woman between 18 and 70 years old with a cervical HPV16 infection that either progressed to CIN3+ or cleared (not recorded which).

Turning to this clone: The read falls 3 residues short of the CDR3 end, and the missing part is taken from the germline J gene. The chain recombines TRBV20-1 with TRBJ2-3; 12 nucleotides agree with TRBD1. Per the germline V gene, CDR1 is DFQATT and CDR2 is SNEGSKA (reference sequence). The CDR3 covers 19 residues. The chain's CDR3 is CSAVGQGARATKFQETQYF. The DNA read from the CDR3 is TGCAGTGCCGTGGGACAGGGGGCGCGGGCCACGAAATTTCAAGAGACG.

Remarks on this clone: Read data end 3 residues before the CDR3 end; the end is taken from the germline J gene. V usage is TRBV7-3 and J usage is TRBJ2-1; maybe TRBD2 (7 bases). The CDR3 consists of 14 residues. V lost 0 bases, J lost 7 bases, and 10 bases lay in between. CDR1 and CDR2 (germline): SGHTA, FQGTGA. CDR3 region: CASSLTGGANEQFF. Incomplete CDR3 DNA: TGTGCCAGCAGCTTAACGGGGGGGGCGAATGAG.

Of note for this clone: The read terminates 3 residues before the CDR3 end, so the remaining end is supplied by the germline J gene. V gene TRBV19 combines with J gene TRBJ1-5, with TRBD1 as a possible D gene (5 bases). CDR3 size: 14 residues. The germline V and J ends were trimmed by 5 bases and 5 bases, with 13 bases remaining between them. CDR1 and CDR2 (germline): LNHDA, SQIVND (reference sequence). The part of the CDR3 DNA that was read is TGTGCCAGTAGTGCGACGGGCAGGGATCAGCCC. Translation: CASSATGRDQP. In full, the CDR3 reads CASSATGRDQPQHF.

Comment on this clone: The sequenced fragment ends 3 residues before the CDR3 boundary, so the rest is inferred from the germline J gene. The rearrangement joins TRBV20-1 to TRBJ2-5; maybe TRBD2 (6 bases). V lost 5 bases, J lost 1 base, and 14 bases lay in between. Per the germline V gene, CDR1 is DFQATT and CDR2 is SNEGSKA (reference sequence). The CDR3 extends over 14 amino acids. CDR3 sequence reads: CSAWRGEIQETQYF. Incomplete CDR3 DNA: TGCAGTGCTTGGCGGGGCGAGATCCAAGAGACC.

Remarks on this clone: The CDR3 extends 3 residues past the end of the read, so its final part is completed from the germline J gene. V gene TRBV5-4 combines with J gene TRBJ1-3, with 8 positions matching TRBD1. The V gene's germline CDR1 is SGHNT and CDR2 YYREEE (reference sequence). There are 14 residues in the CDR3. J was trimmed by 4 bases and V by 10 bases; bases with no gene match: 10. This CDR3 reads CAVTGRDRGNTIYF. The sequenced part of the CDR3 DNA is TGTGCCGTCACGGGGCGGGACAGGGGAAACACC.

Worth noting for this clone: The sequenced fragment ends 3 residues before the CDR3 boundary, so the rest is inferred from the germline J gene. This chain links TRBV7-2 with TRBJ1-2; the D gene is possibly TRBD1 (6 bases). This CDR3 is built from 13 residues. Per the germline V gene, CDR1 is SGHTA and CDR2 is FQGNSA. Incomplete CDR3 DNA: TGTGCCAGCAGCTACAGGGTGTTAAACGAC. Amino acids: CASSYRVLND. The complete CDR3 sequence is CASSYRVLNDYTF. Complete variable domain (other parts from reference TRBV7-2 and TRBJ1-2): GAGVSQSPSNKVTEKGKDVELRCDPISGHTALYWYRQSLGQGLEFLIYFQGNSAPDKSGLPSDRFSAERTGGSVSTLTIQRTQQEDSAVYLCASSYRVLNDYTFGSGTRLTVV.